Described below is a single T cell receptor (beta chain) sequence and its context. The table came from immunoSEQ multiplex PCR; TCRdb's copy has only in-frame clones and leaves some out. This sample has about 130,000 clones, with around 80% found just once. This specimen comes from a study of blood T cell repertoires in COVID-19. CDR1 is SGHNT and CDR2 is YENEEA in the germline V gene. After removal of 2 bases from V and 1 base from J, the junction contained 9 bases not matched to a gene. The CDR3 contains 17 residues. The V and J genes are TRBV11-3 and TRBJ1-1; 8 positions match TRBD1. This clonotype was obtained from a man aged 70 or older with acute or convalescent COVID-19. Sequenced input: peripheral blood. The CDR3 protein is CASSLLRGHLRNTEAFF. The CDR3 nucleotides are TGTGCCAGCAGCTTACTCAGGGGGCATTTGAGGAACACTGAAGCTTTCTTT. The full variable domain, in which reference TRBV11-3 and TRBJ1-1 provide the parts outside the CDR3, is EAGVVQSPRYKIIEKKQPVAFWCNPISGHNTLYWYLQNLGQGPELLIRYENEEAVDDSQLPKDRFSAERLKGVDSTLKIQPAELGDSAVYLCASSLLRGHLRNTEAFFGQGTRLTVV.